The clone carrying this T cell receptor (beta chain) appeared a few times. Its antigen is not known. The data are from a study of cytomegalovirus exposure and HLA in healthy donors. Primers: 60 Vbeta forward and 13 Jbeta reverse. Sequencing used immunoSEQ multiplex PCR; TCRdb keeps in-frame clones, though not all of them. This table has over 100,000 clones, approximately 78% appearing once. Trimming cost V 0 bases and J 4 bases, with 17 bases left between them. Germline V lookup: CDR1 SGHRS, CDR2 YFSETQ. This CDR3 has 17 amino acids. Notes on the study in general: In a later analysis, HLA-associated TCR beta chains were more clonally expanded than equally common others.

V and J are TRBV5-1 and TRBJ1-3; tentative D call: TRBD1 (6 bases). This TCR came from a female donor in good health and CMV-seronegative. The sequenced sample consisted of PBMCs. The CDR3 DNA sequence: TGCGCCAGCAGCTTGGAAGGTTTAGCAGGGGCCGGAAACACCATATATTTT. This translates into CASSLEGLAGAGNTIYF. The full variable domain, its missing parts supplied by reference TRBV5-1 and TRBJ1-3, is KAGVTQTPRYLIKTRGQQVTLSCSPISGHRSVSWYQQTPGQGLQFLFEYFSETQRNKGNFPGRFSGRQFSNSRSEMNVSTLELGDSALYLCASSLEGLAGAGNTIYFGEGSWLTVV.